These 13 T cell receptor beta chains were all obtained from the same sample, sequenced in a study of shared clonotypes between healthy human individuals. Repertoires were generated with immunoSEQ multiplex PCR, while TCRdb's copy carries only in-frame clones and drops some. The sample contains about 680,000 clones, approximately 90% of which appear only once. Naive CD8 cells were CD45RO-negative, positively selected for CCR7, excluding terminally differentiated effector memory CD45RA+ cells. Sequenced input: naive CD8+ T cells sorted from blood. The receptors stem from a man aged 30 to 45 in good health.

CDR3 sequence: CATLSQLAGVDSTDTQYF. CDR3 sequence (DNA): TGTGCCACCTTAAGCCAGCTAGCGGGAGTGGATAGCACAGATACGCAGTATTTT. The chain joins TRBV7-9 to TRBJ2-3, with TRBD2 matching 10 bases. The germline V gene encodes CDR1 SEHNR and CDR2 FQNEAQ (reference sequence). This CDR3 is 18 amino acids long. V gave up 10 bases and J gave up 0 bases; unmatched junction bases: 16.

This chain joins TRBV4-1 and TRBJ2-3, with 10 bases identical to TRBD2. The V gene end was trimmed by 5 bases and the J gene end by 0 bases; junction bases not matched to a gene: 5. CDR3 length: 16 residues. Germline V CDR1 and CDR2: MGHRA, YSYEKL. The CDR3 region has the DNA TGCGCCAGCAGCGATCGGACTAGCGGAAGCACAGATACGCAGTATTTT. Amino acid sequence: CASSDRTSGSTDTQYF.

The V call is TRBV7-7, the J call TRBJ2-1; tentatively, D is TRBD1 or TRBD2 (5 bases each). Germline V gene data show CDR1 as SSHAT and CDR2 as FNYEAQ (reference sequence). Trimming removed 2 bases from V and 5 bases from J, with 16 bases in between. CDR3 length: 16 residues. CDR3 nucleotide sequence: TGTGCCAGCAGCTTATCGTGGGGGAATGCTGACAATGAGCAGTTCTTC. Its translation is CASSLSWGNADNEQFF.

The chain links TRBV14 to TRBJ2-1, with 9 bases matching TRBD2. V gave up 2 bases and J gave up 4 bases; unmatched junction bases: 6. From germline, CDR1 is SGHDN and CDR2 FVKESK. CDR3 length: 16 amino acids. CDR3 nucleotide sequence: TGTGCCAGCAGCCAACGACTAGCGGTGTATTACAATGAGCAGTTCTTC. As protein: CASSQRLAVYYNEQFF.

In regard to this clone: Different DNA sequences within this sample yield the same CDR3. The V call is TRBV27, the J call TRBJ2-7; no clear D. The CDR3 has 11 amino acids. V lost 4 bases, J lost 3 bases, and 4 bases lay in between. Germline-derived CDR1 and CDR2 are MNHEY and SMNVEV (reference sequence). The CDR3 reads CASSSSYEQYF. Written as DNA, the CDR3 is TGTGCCAGCAGTTCCAGCTACGAGCAGTACTTC.

The V and J genes are TRBV2 and TRBJ1-1; D remains unclear. This CDR3 comprises 13 residues. V lost 1 base and J lost 1, with 4 bases in between. Germline V gene data show CDR1 as SNHLY and CDR2 as FYNNEI. DNA for the CDR3: TGTGCCAGCAGTGAAGGTCGGAACACTGAAGCTTTCTTT. This codes for CASSEGRNTEAFF.

The rearrangement links TRBV5-4 to TRBJ2-1; 7 bases fit TRBD2. CDR1 is SGHNT, CDR2 YYREEE, per germline (reference sequence). The CDR3 extends over 13 amino acids. The ends lost 9 bases at V and 9 bases at J; junction bases unmatched: 12. CDR3 protein: CATQVGGPGEQFF. As DNA, the CDR3 is TGTGCCACCCAAGTGGGAGGGCCAGGTGAGCAGTTCTTC.

The chain carries TRBV5-1 and TRBJ1-1, with D possibly TRBD1 on 6 matching bases. The CDR3 runs 15 residues. V lost 3 bases and J 1 base, leaving 13 bases between the germline ends. Looked up from germline, CDR1 is SGHRS and CDR2 is YFSETQ. CDR3: CASSWSNRENTEAFF. The CDR3, as DNA: TGCGCCAGCAGCTGGTCTAACAGGGAGAACACTGAAGCTTTCTTT.

This rearrangement joins TRBV2 to TRBJ1-1; TRBD1 matches at 7 bases. The junction had 7 bases not matched to a gene; V was cut back by 6 bases and J by 3 bases. This CDR3 contains 14 residues. CDR1 is SNHLY and CDR2 is FYNNEI in the germline V gene. The CDR3 sequence: CASRMDRLDTEAFF. The CDR3 DNA is TGTGCCAGCAGGATGGACAGGCTTGACACTGAAGCTTTCTTT.

This sequence joins TRBV20-1 and TRBJ2-1, with unresolved D. In germline, CDR1 is DFQATT, CDR2 SNEGSKA (reference sequence). V lost 1 base and J 10 bases, leaving 8 bases between the germline ends. This CDR3 contains 11 residues. CDR3: CSARAPEEQFF. CDR3 nucleotides: TGCAGTGCTAGAGCCCCCGAGGAGCAGTTCTTC.

The CDR3, as DNA: TGTGCCAGCACCCCAAAGGGGGACGCTTTCTTT. This codes for CASTPKGDAFF. The V and J genes are TRBV21-1 and TRBJ1-1; TRBD1, the table's D call, was not compared with the DNA. TRBV21-1 is a documented pseudogene. The CDR3 runs 11 residues.

This chain uses TRBV4-1 with TRBJ2-7; D is ambiguous. The CDR3 consists of 11 residues. Germline values: CDR1 MGHRA, CDR2 YSYEKL. V lost 5 bases and J 0 bases, leaving 2 bases between the germline ends. The CDR3, as DNA: TGCGCCAGCAGCAACTCCTACGAGCAGTACTTC. Its translation: CASSNSYEQYF.

Note on this clone: Different DNA sequences within this sample yield the same CDR3. The CDR3 here is CASSFLSNQPQHF. CDR3 sequence (DNA): TGTGCCAGCAGTTTCCTTAGCAATCAGCCCCAGCATTTT. V gene TRBV27 combines with J gene TRBJ1-5; D unresolved. From germline, CDR1 is MNHEY and CDR2 SMNVEV (reference sequence). Trimming stripped 3 bases from V and 0 bases from J, with 3 bases between. The CDR3 spans 13 residues.